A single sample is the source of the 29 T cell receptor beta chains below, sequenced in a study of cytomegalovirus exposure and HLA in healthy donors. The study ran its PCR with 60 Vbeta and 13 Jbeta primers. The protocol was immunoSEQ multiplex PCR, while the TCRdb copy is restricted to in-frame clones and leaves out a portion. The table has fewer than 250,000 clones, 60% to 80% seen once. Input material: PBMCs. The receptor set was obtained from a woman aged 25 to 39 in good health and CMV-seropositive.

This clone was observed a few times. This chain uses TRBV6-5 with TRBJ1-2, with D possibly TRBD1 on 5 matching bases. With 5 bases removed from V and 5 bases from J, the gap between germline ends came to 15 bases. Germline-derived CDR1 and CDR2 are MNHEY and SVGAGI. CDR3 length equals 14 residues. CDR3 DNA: TGTGCCAGCAGTGACATCAACAGGCCATATGGCTACACCTTC. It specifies CASSDINRPYGYTF.

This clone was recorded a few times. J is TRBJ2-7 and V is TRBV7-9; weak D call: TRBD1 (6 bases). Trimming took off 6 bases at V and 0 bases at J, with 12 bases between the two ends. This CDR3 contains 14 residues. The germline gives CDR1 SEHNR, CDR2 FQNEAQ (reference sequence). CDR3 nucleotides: TGTGCCAGCAGTCAGGACAGCTTCTCCTACGAGCAGTACTTC. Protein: CASSQDSFSYEQYF.

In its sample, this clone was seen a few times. CDR3 residues: CATWTGTTGNTIYF. The CDR3 DNA sequence: TGTGCCACCTGGACAGGGACGACTGGAAACACCATATATTTT. The chain combines TRBV28 with TRBJ1-3; 8 bases fit TRBD1. The CDR3 is 14 amino acids. CDR1 MDHEN and CDR2 SYDVKM come from the germline V gene. The trim removed 10 bases at V and 2 bases at J, leaving 7 bases unmatched.

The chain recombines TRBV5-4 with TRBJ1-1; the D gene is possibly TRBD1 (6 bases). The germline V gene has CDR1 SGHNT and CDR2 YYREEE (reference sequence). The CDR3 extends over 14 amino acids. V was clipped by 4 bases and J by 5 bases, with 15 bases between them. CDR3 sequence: CASSPGGPRTEAFF. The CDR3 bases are TGTGCCAGCAGCCCCGGGGGGCCCCGGACTGAAGCTTTCTTT.

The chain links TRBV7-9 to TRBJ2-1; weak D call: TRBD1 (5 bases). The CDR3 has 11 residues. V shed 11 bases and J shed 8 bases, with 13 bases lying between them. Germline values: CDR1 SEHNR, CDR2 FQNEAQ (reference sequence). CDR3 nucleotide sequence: TGTGCCGCATCTGGGGCGGATGAGCAGTTCTTC. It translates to CAASGADEQFF.

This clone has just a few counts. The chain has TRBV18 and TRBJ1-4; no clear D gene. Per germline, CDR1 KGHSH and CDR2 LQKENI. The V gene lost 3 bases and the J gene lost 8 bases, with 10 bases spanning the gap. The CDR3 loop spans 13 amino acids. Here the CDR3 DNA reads TGTGCCAGCTCACCTCATGAGAGGGAAAAACTGTTTTTT. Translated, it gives CASSPHEREKLFF.

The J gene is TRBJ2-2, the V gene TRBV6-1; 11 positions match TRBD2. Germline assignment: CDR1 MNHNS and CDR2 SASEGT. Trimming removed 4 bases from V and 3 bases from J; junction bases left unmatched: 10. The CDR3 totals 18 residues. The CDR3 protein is CASSALLTSGMDTGELFF. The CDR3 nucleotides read TGTGCCAGCAGTGCCTTGCTGACTAGCGGGATGGACACCGGGGAGCTGTTTTTT.

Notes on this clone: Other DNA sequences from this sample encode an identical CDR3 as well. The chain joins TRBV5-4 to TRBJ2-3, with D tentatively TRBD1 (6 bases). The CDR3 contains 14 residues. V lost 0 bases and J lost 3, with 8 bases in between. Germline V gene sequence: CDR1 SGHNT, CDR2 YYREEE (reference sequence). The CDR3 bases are TGTGCCAGCAGCTTGGTACAGGGAACAGATACGCAGTATTTT. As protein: CASSLVQGTDTQYF.

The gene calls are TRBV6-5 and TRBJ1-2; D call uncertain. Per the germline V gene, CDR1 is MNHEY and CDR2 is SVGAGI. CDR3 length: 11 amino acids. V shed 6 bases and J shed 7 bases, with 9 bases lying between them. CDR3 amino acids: CASRMTGGYTF. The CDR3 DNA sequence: TGTGCCAGCAGGATGACGGGTGGCTACACCTTC.

CDR3 sequence reads: CAALGTSGYRPTSTDTQYF. CDR3 nucleotides: TGTGCCGCACTAGGGACTAGCGGTTACCGGCCCACTAGCACAGATACGCAGTATTTT. The chain has TRBV21-1 and TRBJ2-3; the table's D call, TRBD2, was not checked against the DNA. TRBV21-1 is classified as a pseudogene. The CDR3 loop spans 19 amino acids.

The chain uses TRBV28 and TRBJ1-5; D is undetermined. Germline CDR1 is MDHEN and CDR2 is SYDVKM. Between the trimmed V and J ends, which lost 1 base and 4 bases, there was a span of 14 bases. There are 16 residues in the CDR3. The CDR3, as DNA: TGTGCCAGCAGTTTATACCGGGGAGAGAATAATCAGCCCCAGCATTTT. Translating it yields CASSLYRGENNQPQHF.

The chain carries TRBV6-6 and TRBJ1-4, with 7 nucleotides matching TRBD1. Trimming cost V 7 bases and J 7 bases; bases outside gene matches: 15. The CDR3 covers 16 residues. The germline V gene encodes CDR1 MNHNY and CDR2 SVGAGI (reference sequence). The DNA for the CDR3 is TGTGCCAGCACCCGGGACAGTTCTTCAGGGGGTGAAAAACTGTTTTTT. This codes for CASTRDSSSGGEKLFF.

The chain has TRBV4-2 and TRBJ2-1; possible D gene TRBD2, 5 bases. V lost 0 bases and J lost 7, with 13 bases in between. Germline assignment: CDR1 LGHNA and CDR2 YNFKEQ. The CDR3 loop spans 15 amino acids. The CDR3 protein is CASSQDPDPGNEQFF. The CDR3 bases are TGTGCCAGCAGCCAAGATCCAGACCCGGGGAATGAGCAGTTCTTC.

The CDR3 is CASSLGLTGYETQYF. The CDR3 DNA is TGTGCCAGCAGTTTGGGGCTGACAGGGTACGAGACCCAGTACTTC. The rearrangement joins TRBV27 to TRBJ2-5, with TRBD1 identical over 7 bases. The germline V gene has CDR1 MNHEY and CDR2 SMNVEV (reference sequence). V trimming: 3 bases; J trimming: 5 bases; junction bases outside the gene matches: 9. This CDR3 comprises 15 residues.

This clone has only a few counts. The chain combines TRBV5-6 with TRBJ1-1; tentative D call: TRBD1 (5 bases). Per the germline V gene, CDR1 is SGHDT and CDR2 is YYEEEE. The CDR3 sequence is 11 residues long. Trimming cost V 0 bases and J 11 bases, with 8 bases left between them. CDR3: CASSLGQMAFF. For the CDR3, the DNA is TGTGCCAGCAGCTTGGGACAGATGGCTTTCTTT.

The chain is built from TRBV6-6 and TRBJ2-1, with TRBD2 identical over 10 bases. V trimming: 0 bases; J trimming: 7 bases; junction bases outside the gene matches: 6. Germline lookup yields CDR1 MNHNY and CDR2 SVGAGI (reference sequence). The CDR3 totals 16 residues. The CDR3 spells CASSYSMLAGVNEQFF. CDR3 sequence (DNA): TGTGCCAGCAGTTACTCGATGCTAGCGGGAGTAAATGAGCAGTTCTTC.

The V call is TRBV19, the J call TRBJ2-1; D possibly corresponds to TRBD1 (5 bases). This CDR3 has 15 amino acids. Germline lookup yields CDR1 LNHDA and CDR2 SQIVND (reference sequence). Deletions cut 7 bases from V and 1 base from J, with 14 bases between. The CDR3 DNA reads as TGTGCCAGTACCAAAGGGGTGGGTTCCTACAATGAGCAGTTCTTC. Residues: CASTKGVGSYNEQFF. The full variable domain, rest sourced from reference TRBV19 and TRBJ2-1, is DGGITQSPKYLFRKEGQNVTLSCEQNLNHDAMYWYRQDPGQGLRLIYYSQIVNDFQKGDIAEGYSVSREKKESFPLTVTSAQKNPTAFYLCASTKGVGSYNEQFFGPGTRLTVL.

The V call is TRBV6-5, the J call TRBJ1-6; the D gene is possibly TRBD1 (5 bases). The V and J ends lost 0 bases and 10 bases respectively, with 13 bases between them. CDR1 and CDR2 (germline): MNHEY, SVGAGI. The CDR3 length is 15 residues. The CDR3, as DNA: TGTGCCAGCAGTTACTCATCGGGGGGGAACTCACCCCTCCACTTT. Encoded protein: CASSYSSGGNSPLHF.

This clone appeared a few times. CDR3: CASSPGLAGAGEQYF. The CDR3 nucleotides read TGTGCCAGCAGCCCGGGACTAGCGGGTGCAGGCGAGCAGTACTTC. The chain recombines TRBV27 with TRBJ2-7, with 12 bases fitting TRBD2. Trimming at V came to 6 bases and at J to 6 bases, leaving 9 bases not matched to a gene. There are 15 residues in the CDR3. Germline loops: CDR1 MNHEY, CDR2 SMNVEV (reference sequence).

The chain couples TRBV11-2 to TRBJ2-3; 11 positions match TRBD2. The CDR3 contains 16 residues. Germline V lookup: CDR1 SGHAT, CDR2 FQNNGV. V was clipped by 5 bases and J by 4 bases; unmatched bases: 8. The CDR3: CASSHLAGGWADTQYF. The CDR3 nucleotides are TGTGCCAGCAGCCATCTAGCGGGAGGATGGGCAGATACGCAGTATTTT.

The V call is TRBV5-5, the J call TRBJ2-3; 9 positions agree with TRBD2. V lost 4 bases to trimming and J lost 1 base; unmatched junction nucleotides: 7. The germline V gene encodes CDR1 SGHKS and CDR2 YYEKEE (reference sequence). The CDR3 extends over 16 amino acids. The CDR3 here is CASSHIAGVGTDTQYF. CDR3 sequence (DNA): TGTGCCAGCAGCCATATAGCGGGAGTGGGCACAGATACGCAGTATTTT.

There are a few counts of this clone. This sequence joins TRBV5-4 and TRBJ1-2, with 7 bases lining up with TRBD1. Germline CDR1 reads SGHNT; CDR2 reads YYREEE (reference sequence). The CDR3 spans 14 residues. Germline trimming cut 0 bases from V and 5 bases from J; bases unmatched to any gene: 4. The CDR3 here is CASSLDRGLYGYTF. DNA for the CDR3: TGTGCCAGCAGCTTGGACAGGGGTTTGTATGGCTACACCTTC.

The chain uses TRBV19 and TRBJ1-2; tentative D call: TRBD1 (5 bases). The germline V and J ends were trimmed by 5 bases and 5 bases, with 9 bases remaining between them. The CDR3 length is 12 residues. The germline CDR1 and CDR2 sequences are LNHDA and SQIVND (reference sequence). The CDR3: CASSQGIYGYTF. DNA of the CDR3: TGTGCCAGTAGTCAGGGAATTTATGGCTACACCTTC.

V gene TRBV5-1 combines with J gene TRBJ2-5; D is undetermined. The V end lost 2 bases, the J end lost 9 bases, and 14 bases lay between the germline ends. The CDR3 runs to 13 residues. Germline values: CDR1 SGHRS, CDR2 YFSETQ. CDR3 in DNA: TGCGCCAGCAGCTTAGGCGGTCCGGCGCCCCAGTACTTC. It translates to CASSLGGPAPQYF.

The CDR3 region has the DNA TGTGCCAGCAAAATCAGGGGTACTCAGCCCCAGCATTTT. This gives the protein CASKIRGTQPQHF. V usage is TRBV6-6 and J usage is TRBJ1-5, with a possible D match to TRBD1 (6 bases). The CDR3 is made up of 13 amino acids. Trimming left V 7 bases short and J 6 bases short, with 13 bases between. CDR1 is MNHNY, CDR2 SVGAGI, per germline (reference sequence).

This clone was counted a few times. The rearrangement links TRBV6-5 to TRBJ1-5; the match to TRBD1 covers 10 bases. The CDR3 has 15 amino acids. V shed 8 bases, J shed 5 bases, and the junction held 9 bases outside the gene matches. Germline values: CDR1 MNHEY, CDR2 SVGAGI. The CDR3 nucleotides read TGTGCCAGCCAGTCCGGGACAGGGGTCTATCAGCCCCAGCATTTT. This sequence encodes CASQSGTGVYQPQHF.

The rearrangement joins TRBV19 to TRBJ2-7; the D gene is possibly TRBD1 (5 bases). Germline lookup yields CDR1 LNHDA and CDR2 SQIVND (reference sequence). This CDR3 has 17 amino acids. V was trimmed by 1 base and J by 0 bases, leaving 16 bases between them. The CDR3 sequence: CASSIGTPQGSSYEQYF. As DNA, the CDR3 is TGTGCCAGTAGTATAGGAACACCGCAGGGATCCTCCTACGAGCAGTACTTC.

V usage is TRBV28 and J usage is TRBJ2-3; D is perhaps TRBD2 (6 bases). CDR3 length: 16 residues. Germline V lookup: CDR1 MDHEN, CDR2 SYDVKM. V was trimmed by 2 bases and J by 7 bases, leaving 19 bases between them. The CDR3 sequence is CASSLRLARGPHTQYF. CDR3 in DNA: TGTGCCAGCAGTTTACGCCTAGCGAGGGGACCCCATACGCAGTATTTT.

CDR3 in amino acids: CASSWGGLNYEQYF. The CDR3 DNA reads as TGTGCCAGCAGTTGGGGGGGTCTAAACTACGAGCAGTACTTC. The chain employs TRBV6-5 and TRBJ2-7, with 7 bases aligning to TRBD2. J gave up 3 bases and V 4 bases, and 6 bases lay outside the gene matches. Germline-derived CDR1 and CDR2 are MNHEY and SVGAGI. CDR3 length: 14 residues.